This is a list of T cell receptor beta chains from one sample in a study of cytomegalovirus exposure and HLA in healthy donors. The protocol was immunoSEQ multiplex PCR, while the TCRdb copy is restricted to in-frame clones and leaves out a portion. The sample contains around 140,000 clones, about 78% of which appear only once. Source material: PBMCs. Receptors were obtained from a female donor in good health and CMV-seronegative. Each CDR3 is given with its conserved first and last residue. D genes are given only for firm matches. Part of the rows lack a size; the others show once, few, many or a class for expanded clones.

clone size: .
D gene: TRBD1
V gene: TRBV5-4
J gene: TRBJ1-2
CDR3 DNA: TGTGCCAGCAGCCGTCCCGGGACAGGGGGGGTCGACTATGGCTACACCTTC
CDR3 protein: CASSRPGTGGVDYGYTF

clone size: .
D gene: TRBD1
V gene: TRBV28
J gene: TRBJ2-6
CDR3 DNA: TGTGCCAGCAGTAGACAGGGGGCAGGGGCCAACGTCCTGACTTTC
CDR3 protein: CASSRQGAGANVLTF

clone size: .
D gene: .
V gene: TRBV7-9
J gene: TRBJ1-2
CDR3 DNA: TGTGCCAGCAGCTCTGGACACGGAAAAACGATGACCTATGGCTACACCTTC
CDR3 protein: CASSSGHGKTMTYGYTF

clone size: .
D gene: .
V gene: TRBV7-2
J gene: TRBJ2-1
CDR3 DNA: TGTGCCAGCAGCTTTAGGAGTGCCTACAATGAGCAGTTCTTC
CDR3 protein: CASSFRSAYNEQFF

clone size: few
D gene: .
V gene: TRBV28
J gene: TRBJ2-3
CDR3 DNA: TGTGCCAGCAGTAGAACCAGGGGACGTTCTGCAGATACGCAGTATTTT
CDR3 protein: CASSRTRGRSADTQYF

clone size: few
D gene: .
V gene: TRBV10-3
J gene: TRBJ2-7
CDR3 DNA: TGTGCCATCAGTGAATATAACGAGCAGTACTTC
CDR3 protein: CAISEYNEQYF

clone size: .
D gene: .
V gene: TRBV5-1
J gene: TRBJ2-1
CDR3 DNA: TGCGCCAGCAGCTTGGCCAGGTCTGTCAATGAGCAGTTCTTC
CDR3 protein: CASSLARSVNEQFF

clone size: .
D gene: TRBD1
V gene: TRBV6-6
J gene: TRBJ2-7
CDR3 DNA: TGTGCCAGCAGTTACACAGGGGTTAATTACGAGCAGTACTTC
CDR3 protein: CASSYTGVNYEQYF

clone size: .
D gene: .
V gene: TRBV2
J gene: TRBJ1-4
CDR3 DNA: TGTGCCAGCAGACAGCCAACTAATGAAAAACTGTTTTTT
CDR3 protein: CASRQPTNEKLFF

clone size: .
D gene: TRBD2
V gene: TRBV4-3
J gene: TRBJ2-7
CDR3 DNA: TGCGCCAGCAGCCAAGATCATGGGCTAGCGGACTACGAGCAGTACTTC
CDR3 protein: CASSQDHGLADYEQYF

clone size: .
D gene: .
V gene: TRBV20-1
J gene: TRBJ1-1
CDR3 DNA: TGCAGCGTCAGGTCCGACACTGAAGCTTTCTTT
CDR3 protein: CSVRSDTEAFF

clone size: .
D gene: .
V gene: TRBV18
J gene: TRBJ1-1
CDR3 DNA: TGTGCCAGCTCTCCAGGGACATTGAACACTGAAGCTTTCTTT
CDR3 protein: CASSPGTLNTEAFF

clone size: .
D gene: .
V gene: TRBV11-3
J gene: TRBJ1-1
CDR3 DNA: TGTGCCAGCAGCGTACGACAGGATGCTGAAGCTTTCTTT
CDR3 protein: CASSVRQDAEAFF

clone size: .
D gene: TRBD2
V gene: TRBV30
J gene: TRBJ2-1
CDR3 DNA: TGTGCCTGGAGCGAATCTAGCGGGAGGGCCCTGGGGCAGTTCTTC
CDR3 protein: CAWSESSGRALGQFF

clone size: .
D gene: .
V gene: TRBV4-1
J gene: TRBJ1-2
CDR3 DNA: TGCGCCAGCAGCCAAGATGGGCAGCTCCAATATGGCTACACCTTC
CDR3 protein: CASSQDGQLQYGYTF

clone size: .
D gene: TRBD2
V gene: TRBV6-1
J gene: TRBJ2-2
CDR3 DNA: TGTGCCAGCAGTCGAAGCGGGAGTGATACCGGGGAGCTGTTTTTT
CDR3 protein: CASSRSGSDTGELFF

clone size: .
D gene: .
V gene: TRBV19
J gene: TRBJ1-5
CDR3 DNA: TGTGCCAGTAGCACAGTCCGTTATAGCAATCAGCCCCAGCATTTT
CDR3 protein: CASSTVRYSNQPQHF

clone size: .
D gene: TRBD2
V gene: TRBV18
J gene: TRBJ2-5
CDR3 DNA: TGTGCCAGCTCACAGATGACTAGCGGCCAAGAGACCCAGTACTTC
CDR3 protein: CASSQMTSGQETQYF

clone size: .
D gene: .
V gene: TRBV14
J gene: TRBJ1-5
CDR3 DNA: TGTGCCAGCAGCCAAGATAGGGGCGGAACTTCGCCGCCCCAGCATTTT
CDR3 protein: CASSQDRGGTSPPQHF

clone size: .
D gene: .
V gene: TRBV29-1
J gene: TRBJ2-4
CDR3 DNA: TGCAGCGTCGGTGCGAGCCTCAAAAACATTCAGTACTTC
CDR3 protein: CSVGASLKNIQYF

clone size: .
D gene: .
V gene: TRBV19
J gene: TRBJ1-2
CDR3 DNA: TGTGCCAGTAGTATAGGGCCAGACTATGGCTACACCTTC
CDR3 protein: CASSIGPDYGYTF

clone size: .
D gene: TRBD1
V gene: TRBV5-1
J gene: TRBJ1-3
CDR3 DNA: TGCGCCAGCAGCTCCGTACCGGACAGGGTCTCTGGAAACACCATATATTTT
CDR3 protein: CASSSVPDRVSGNTIYF

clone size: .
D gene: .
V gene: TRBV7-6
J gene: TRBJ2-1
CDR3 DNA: TGTGCCAGCAGCTTAAACAGTGGCTCCTACAATGAGCAGTTCTTC
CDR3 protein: CASSLNSGSYNEQFF

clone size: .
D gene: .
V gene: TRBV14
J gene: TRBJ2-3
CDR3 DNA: TGTGCCAGCAGCCCGCGGACAAGGTACACAGATACGCAGTATTTT
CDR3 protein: CASSPRTRYTDTQYF

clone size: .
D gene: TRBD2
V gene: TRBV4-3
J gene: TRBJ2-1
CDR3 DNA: TGCGCCAGCAGCCAAGACCCACTAGCGGAGAGTTACAATGAGCAGTTCTTC
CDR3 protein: CASSQDPLAESYNEQFF

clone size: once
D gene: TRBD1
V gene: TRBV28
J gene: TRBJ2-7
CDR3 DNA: TGTGCCAGCAGCCCCCCCGGGACAGGGCTCGGCTACGAGCAGTACTTC
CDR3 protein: CASSPPGTGLGYEQYF

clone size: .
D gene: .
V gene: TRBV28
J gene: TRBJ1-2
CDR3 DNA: TGTGCCAGCAGTTTATGGGAGAGTAACTATGGCTACACCTTC
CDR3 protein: CASSLWESNYGYTF

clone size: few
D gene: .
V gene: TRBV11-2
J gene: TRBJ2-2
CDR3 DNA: TGTGCCACCGCTCGCGGGGTGAACACCGGGGAGCTGTTTTTT
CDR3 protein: CATARGVNTGELFF

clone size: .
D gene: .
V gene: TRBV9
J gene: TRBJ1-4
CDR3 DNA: TGTGCCAGCAGCGTAGGCAACAGGGCAAATGAAAAACTGTTTTTT
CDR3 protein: CASSVGNRANEKLFF

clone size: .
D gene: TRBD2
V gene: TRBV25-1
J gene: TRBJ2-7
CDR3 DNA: TGTGCCAGCAGTGGACCACCGGGACTAGCGAGATACGAGCAGTACTTC
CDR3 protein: CASSGPPGLARYEQYF

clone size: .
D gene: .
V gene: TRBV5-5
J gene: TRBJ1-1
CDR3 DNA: TGTGCCAGCAGCCCCTCGGGGGGCCTCATGAACACTGAAGCTTTCTTT
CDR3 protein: CASSPSGGLMNTEAFF

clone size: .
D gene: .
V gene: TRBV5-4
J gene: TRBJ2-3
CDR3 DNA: TGTGCCACCCTCCTGGGGGGTGGCACAGATACGCAGTATTTT
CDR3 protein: CATLLGGGTDTQYF

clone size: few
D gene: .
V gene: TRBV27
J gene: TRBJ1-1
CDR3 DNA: TGTGCCAGCAGGGTACAGGGCGCCACTGAAGCTTTCTTT
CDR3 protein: CASRVQGATEAFF

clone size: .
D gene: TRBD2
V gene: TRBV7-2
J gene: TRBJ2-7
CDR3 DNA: TGTGCCAGCAGCCCTAGCGGGAGCTCCTACGAGCAGTACTTC
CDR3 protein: CASSPSGSSYEQYF

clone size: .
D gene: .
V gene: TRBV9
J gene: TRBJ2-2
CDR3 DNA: TGTGCCAGCAGCCCAATCGGGGGAGATAGCACCGGGGAGCTGTTTTTT
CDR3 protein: CASSPIGGDSTGELFF

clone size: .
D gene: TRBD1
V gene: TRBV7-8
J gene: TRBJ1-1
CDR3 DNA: TGTGCCAGCAGCTATTCGGGACAGGTGAACACTGAAGCTTTCTTT
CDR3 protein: CASSYSGQVNTEAFF

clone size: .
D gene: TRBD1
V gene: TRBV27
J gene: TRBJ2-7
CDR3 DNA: TGTGCCAGCAGGGTCGACAGGGGCTACGAGCAGTACTTC
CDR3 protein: CASRVDRGYEQYF